What follows is one T cell receptor (beta chain) and its context. The antigen is not known. These data are taken from a study of T-cell memory formation after mild COVID-19. Study-level points and caveats: Clones which contracted sat mainly in CM and EM if CD4+, and in EMRA if CD8+.

Using constant-segment primers, 5'RACE produced TCR alpha and TCR beta cDNA libraries carrying sample barcodes and UMIs. A single record per CDR3 protein comes from TCRdb applying MiXCR to the 5' RACE reads. This sample carries under 300,000 distinct CDR3 sequences, roughly 9.4% of them seen once, and the ten largest clones take roughly 21%. CDR1 and CDR2 from the germline V gene are ENHRY and SYGVKD. CDR3 size: 12 residues. V was trimmed by 2 bases and J by 8 bases, leaving 4 bases between them. The V and J genes are TRBV10-3 and TRBJ1-6; no firm D call. The sample comprised PBMCs or a T cell subset sorted from them (not recorded which). The source is a man younger than 30 who had mild COVID-19 (a few samples of this study predate the infection). Cell type and time point are not known. CDR3 protein: CAISERDSPLHF. CDR3 bases: TGTGCCATCAGTGAGCGGGATTCACCCCTCCACTTT.